By sample share, the clone carrying this T cell receptor delta chain is medium-sized. A far larger clone is a single base away, which makes a read error likely. The CDR3 totals 14 residues. Per the germline V gene, CDR1 is GEAIGNYY and CDR2 is EKD. This sample was taken from a study of gamma-delta T cells after stem cell transplantation. TCRdb re-called the RT-PCR reads using CATT. The sample lists 950 to 1,500 delta-chain clones; around 1.8% were seen once. The material sequenced was gamma-delta T cells. This TCR came from a human donor. It is not recorded whose cells these are; they may come from a transplant donor. V gene TRDV2 combines with J gene TRDJ1; 8 nucleotides agree with TRDD3. This CDR3 reads CASDRLGDTDKLIF. CDR3 nucleotides: TGTGCCTCTGACAGACTGGGGGACACCGATAAACTCATCTTT.